What follows describes a single TCR beta chain. The table came from immunoSEQ multiplex PCR; TCRdb's copy has only in-frame clones and leaves some out. The sample comprises 250,000 to 300,000 clones, roughly 90% of which are singletons, and about 11% rests with the top ten. The J segment lost 3 bases and the V segment lost 4 bases, leaving 9 bases of the junction unmatched. CDR1 is SGHVS, CDR2 FQNEAQ, per germline. The CDR3 sequence is 15 residues long. These data originate in a study of blood T cell repertoires in COVID-19. Study context: PBMCs, B-cell-depleted T cells, or T cells were the source of the cDNA or gDNA that made up the material.

Those enrolled in Seattle joined during active infection and were followed longitudinally afterward. This sequence originates from a woman between 25 and 40 years old with COVID-19, enrolled during active disease. The material sequenced was peripheral blood. The chain carries TRBV7-8 and TRBJ2-7, with 7 bases identical to TRBD1. CDR3 protein: CASSWARDRSYEQYF. The DNA of the CDR3 is TGTGCCAGCAGCTGGGCTAGGGACAGAAGCTACGAGCAGTACTTC.